Listed below are T cell receptor beta chains from one sample, sequenced in a study of T cell repertoires in cytomegalovirus infection. Each CDR3 protein is one row after TCRdb ran MiXCR on the reads. The table has 650,000 to 900,000 distinct CDR3 sequences, less than 35% seen once. Their specific antigens are unknown. This material consisted of cultured CD8+ T cells from PBMCs, taken from culture after CMV antigen stimulation. All receptors come from a human donor in good health (CMV status not recorded). Some clones in this sample may be carry-over from other donors' samples. CDR3s include the opening cysteine and the closing phenylalanine or tryptophan. Fields, in order: CDR3 DNA, CDR3 protein, clone size, D gene, V gene, J gene. A D gene is named only where the DNA matches it firmly. Some rows mark clone size as missing; the rest say once, few, many or name a class of expanded clone.

cdr3_nt: TGTGCCAGCAGTTTCTCCCCCTCGAGCCGGGCTACCCGGAACACTGAAGCTTTCTTT
cdr3_aa: CASSFSPSSRATRNTEAFF
clone_size: NA
d_call: NA
v_call: TRBV12-3/TRBV12-4
j_call: TRBJ1-1

cdr3_nt: TGTGCCTCCGACTTGGGCGAGCAGTACTTC
cdr3_aa: CASDLGEQYF
clone_size: NA
d_call: NA
v_call: TRBV2
j_call: TRBJ2-7

cdr3_nt: TGTGCCAGCCTCCGGGAGGAGTTGAGGACAGATACGCAGTATTTT
cdr3_aa: CASLREELRTDTQYF
clone_size: NA
d_call: TRBD2
v_call: TRBV7-2
j_call: TRBJ2-3

cdr3_nt: TGCGCCAGCAGCTTTGAACCTACAGGGGGGTTTTCTGAAGCTTTCTTT
cdr3_aa: CASSFEPTGGFSEAFF
clone_size: NA
d_call: TRBD1
v_call: TRBV5-1
j_call: TRBJ1-1

cdr3_nt: TGTGCCAGCAGTGGGCAGGGGGGCTGGGACGAGCAGTACTTC
cdr3_aa: CASSGQGGWDEQYF
clone_size: few
d_call: NA
v_call: TRBV2
j_call: TRBJ2-7

cdr3_nt: TGTGCCAGCAGCCTCCCGGGGGCCCACGAGCAGTACTTC
cdr3_aa: CASSLPGAHEQYF
clone_size: NA
d_call: NA
v_call: TRBV27
j_call: TRBJ2-7

cdr3_nt: TGTGCCAGCAGCTCTCTCAGACAGGGGAACACCGGGGAGCTGTTTTTT
cdr3_aa: CASSSLRQGNTGELFF
clone_size: NA
d_call: TRBD1
v_call: TRBV13
j_call: TRBJ2-2

cdr3_nt: TGCGCCAGCAGCCTAGGCGACACAGGAGGAAACACCATATATTTT
cdr3_aa: CASSLGDTGGNTIYF
clone_size: NA
d_call: NA
v_call: TRBV4-1
j_call: TRBJ1-3

cdr3_nt: TGTGCCAGCAGCTCCGGATTTGCCCAGTACTTC
cdr3_aa: CASSSGFAQYF
clone_size: NA
d_call: NA
v_call: TRBV11-1
j_call: TRBJ2-5

cdr3_nt: TGTGCCAGCAGCTTAGGGGAGGTTTCTTCCTACGAGCAGTACTTC
cdr3_aa: CASSLGEVSSYEQYF
clone_size: many
d_call: NA
v_call: TRBV7-6
j_call: TRBJ2-7

cdr3_nt: TGTGCCAGTAGTACCCTGGGGGGCGTTCAAGAGACCCAGTACTTC
cdr3_aa: CASSTLGGVQETQYF
clone_size: NA
d_call: NA
v_call: TRBV19
j_call: TRBJ2-5

cdr3_nt: TGTGCCAGCAGCTTAGACAAGGGTTACGAAGAGACCCAGTACTTC
cdr3_aa: CASSLDKGYEETQYF
clone_size: NA
d_call: NA
v_call: TRBV7-2
j_call: TRBJ2-5

cdr3_nt: TGTGCCAGCAGCTCTGGAAATAGCGGGGGAGGAACCGGGGAGCTGTTTTTT
cdr3_aa: CASSSGNSGGGTGELFF
clone_size: NA
d_call: TRBD2
v_call: TRBV7-8
j_call: TRBJ2-2

cdr3_nt: TGTGCCAACAGTTACTCGAGACAGGGGGTCGTCGGGGAGCTGTTTTTT
cdr3_aa: CANSYSRQGVVGELFF
clone_size: NA
d_call: TRBD1
v_call: TRBV6-2/TRBV6-3
j_call: TRBJ2-2

cdr3_nt: TGTGCCAGCAGCTTACTGGTTCAGGGAGGGGAAGAGACCCAGTACTTC
cdr3_aa: CASSLLVQGGEETQYF
clone_size: once
d_call: TRBD2
v_call: TRBV7-9
j_call: TRBJ2-5

cdr3_nt: TGTGCCAGCAGCCGCGGGGGACCTAACACCGGGGAGCTGTTTTTT
cdr3_aa: CASSRGGPNTGELFF
clone_size: few
d_call: TRBD2
v_call: TRBV7-6
j_call: TRBJ2-2

cdr3_nt: TGCAGCGTTGAAGGGTACCTAGCGGCAAGTCGCGTTTATACGCAGTATTTT
cdr3_aa: CSVEGYLAASRVYTQYF
clone_size: NA
d_call: TRBD2
v_call: TRBV29-1
j_call: TRBJ2-3

cdr3_nt: TGTGCTCACTGGGGGGGAGGATATGGCTACACCTTC
cdr3_aa: CAHWGGGYGYTF
clone_size: few
d_call: NA
v_call: TRBV12-5
j_call: TRBJ1-2

cdr3_nt: TGTGCCAGCAGCTTAAGGCTTGTGCTTGCGGGCGACAGGACACCACGGAATACGCAGTATTTT
cdr3_aa: CASSLRLVLAGDRTPRNTQYF
clone_size: NA
d_call: NA
v_call: TRBV7-2
j_call: TRBJ2-3

cdr3_nt: TGTGCCATCAGTGAGGGGGACCTACTCCCAGATACGCAGTATTTT
cdr3_aa: CAISEGDLLPDTQYF
clone_size: many
d_call: NA
v_call: TRBV10-3
j_call: TRBJ2-3

cdr3_nt: TGTGCCAGCAGTTTACAGGGACTAGCGGGGGGTACCTACAATGAGCAGTTCTTC
cdr3_aa: CASSLQGLAGGTYNEQFF
clone_size: NA
d_call: TRBD2
v_call: TRBV12-3/TRBV12-4
j_call: TRBJ2-1

cdr3_nt: TGTGCCAGCAGTTTATTGGGGGGGGCCTACGAGCAGTACTTC
cdr3_aa: CASSLLGGAYEQYF
clone_size: NA
d_call: TRBD2
v_call: TRBV27
j_call: TRBJ2-7

cdr3_nt: TGCAGTGTTCAGACAGGGGGCTTATACGGCTACACCTTC
cdr3_aa: CSVQTGGLYGYTF
clone_size: NA
d_call: TRBD1
v_call: TRBV20-1
j_call: TRBJ1-2

cdr3_nt: TGTGCCAGCAGCTCCTGGACAGGGCCGATCACTGAAGCTTTCTTT
cdr3_aa: CASSSWTGPITEAFF
clone_size: few
d_call: TRBD1
v_call: TRBV11-2
j_call: TRBJ1-1

cdr3_nt: TGTGCCAGCAGCACTGGGACAGGGGGCTTCTATGGCTACACCTTC
cdr3_aa: CASSTGTGGFYGYTF
clone_size: NA
d_call: TRBD1
v_call: TRBV7-8
j_call: TRBJ1-2

cdr3_nt: TGTGCTAGTGGTTTGAGTCCTCGGGGAGGATACAATGAGCAGTTCTTC
cdr3_aa: CASGLSPRGGYNEQFF
clone_size: NA
d_call: NA
v_call: TRBV12-5
j_call: TRBJ2-1

cdr3_nt: TGTGCCAGCAGCTACCGCGGAGGGCAGGAGGCCAAGTACGGCTACACCTTC
cdr3_aa: CASSYRGGQEAKYGYTF
clone_size: NA
d_call: NA
v_call: TRBV7-8
j_call: TRBJ1-2

cdr3_nt: TGTGCCAGCAGTACCTTCCAGGACAGGAGTTACAATGAGCAGTTCTTC
cdr3_aa: CASSTFQDRSYNEQFF
clone_size: few
d_call: TRBD1
v_call: TRBV28
j_call: TRBJ2-1

cdr3_nt: TGTGCCAGCACCCGACTCCCGGTCGCTGAAGCTTTCTTT
cdr3_aa: CASTRLPVAEAFF
clone_size: few
d_call: NA
v_call: TRBV7-4
j_call: TRBJ1-1

cdr3_nt: TGTGCCAGCAGGTCTCAGGGGACCCCAGATACGCAGTATTTT
cdr3_aa: CASRSQGTPDTQYF
clone_size: many
d_call: NA
v_call: TRBV7-6
j_call: TRBJ2-3

cdr3_nt: TGTGCCAGTAGTATAGGACTAGGTTTACTCTACGAGCAGTACTTC
cdr3_aa: CASSIGLGLLYEQYF
clone_size: NA
d_call: NA
v_call: TRBV19
j_call: TRBJ2-7

cdr3_nt: TGTGCCAGCAGTTTACGGGTAGCCAGGGGAGATCAGCCCCAGCATTTT
cdr3_aa: CASSLRVARGDQPQHF
clone_size: NA
d_call: NA
v_call: TRBV28
j_call: TRBJ1-5

cdr3_nt: TGTGCCAGCAGCTTAACTAGCGGGGCCTACCAAGAGACCCAGTACTTC
cdr3_aa: CASSLTSGAYQETQYF
clone_size: few
d_call: TRBD2
v_call: TRBV7-9
j_call: TRBJ2-5

cdr3_nt: TGTGCCAGCAGCCGGATTGGACAGGGGATTATGAGGACGGAGACCCAGTACTTC
cdr3_aa: CASSRIGQGIMRTETQYF
clone_size: few
d_call: TRBD1
v_call: TRBV7-8
j_call: TRBJ2-5

cdr3_nt: TGTGCCAGCAGTGAAGCGCTGCGGGGAATGAACACTGAAGCTTTCTTT
cdr3_aa: CASSEALRGMNTEAFF
clone_size: NA
d_call: NA
v_call: TRBV6-1
j_call: TRBJ1-1

cdr3_nt: TGTGCCAGCGCGGGCTCTGGGGCCAACGTCCTGACTTTC
cdr3_aa: CASAGSGANVLTF
clone_size: many
d_call: NA
v_call: TRBV7-9
j_call: TRBJ2-6

cdr3_nt: TGTGCCAGCAGTTTAGGCCACGCACTCTATGGCTACACCTTC
cdr3_aa: CASSLGHALYGYTF
clone_size: many
d_call: NA
v_call: TRBV12-3/TRBV12-4
j_call: TRBJ1-2

cdr3_nt: TGTGCCAGCAAACGACCCGGGACAGCCAATTCACCCCTCCACTTT
cdr3_aa: CASKRPGTANSPLHF
clone_size: NA
d_call: TRBD1
v_call: TRBV6-1
j_call: TRBJ1-6

cdr3_nt: TGTGCCAGCAGCTGGGGGACAGCATCCTTCCAAGAGACCCAGTACTTC
cdr3_aa: CASSWGTASFQETQYF
clone_size: many
d_call: TRBD1
v_call: TRBV7-2
j_call: TRBJ2-5

cdr3_nt: TGTGCCAGCAGCCCCGGGGACGCCGAACCCCAGTACTTC
cdr3_aa: CASSPGDAEPQYF
clone_size: NA
d_call: NA
v_call: TRBV7-3
j_call: TRBJ2-5

cdr3_nt: TGTGCCAGCAGCTTACGACAGGTCATTCAGCCCCAGCATTTT
cdr3_aa: CASSLRQVIQPQHF
clone_size: NA
d_call: NA
v_call: TRBV11-2
j_call: TRBJ1-5

cdr3_nt: TGTGCCAGCAGTCCCTTAGCGGGGGGGCCCCTTCCCACAGATACGCAGTATTTT
cdr3_aa: CASSPLAGGPLPTDTQYF
clone_size: few
d_call: TRBD2
v_call: TRBV12-3/TRBV12-4
j_call: TRBJ2-3

cdr3_nt: TGCAGTGCTAGAGGGGGGCTAGCGGCCTCCTACGAGCAGTACTTC
cdr3_aa: CSARGGLAASYEQYF
clone_size: few
d_call: NA
v_call: TRBV20-1
j_call: TRBJ2-7

cdr3_nt: TGCAGTGCTAGCCTGGCAGGGACAGGGGGCGCAAATGGCTACACCTTC
cdr3_aa: CSASLAGTGGANGYTF
clone_size: few
d_call: TRBD1
v_call: TRBV20-1
j_call: TRBJ1-2

cdr3_nt: TGTGCCAGCAGCTCTCACCTCAGGGTTGTAGACGAGCAGTACTTC
cdr3_aa: CASSSHLRVVDEQYF
clone_size: once
d_call: NA
v_call: TRBV7-2
j_call: TRBJ2-7

cdr3_nt: TGTGCCAGCAGTTTAACCCGAAAGGAGAAAGAGACCCAGTACTTC
cdr3_aa: CASSLTRKEKETQYF
clone_size: many
d_call: NA
v_call: TRBV28
j_call: TRBJ2-5

cdr3_nt: TGTGCCAGCAGCTTGTTAGTGGGCAATGAGCAGTTCTTC
cdr3_aa: CASSLLVGNEQFF
clone_size: few
d_call: NA
v_call: TRBV7-3
j_call: TRBJ2-1

cdr3_nt: TGTGCCAGCAGCTTGCGAGGGGCCCTTAACGATGAGCAGTTCTTC
cdr3_aa: CASSLRGALNDEQFF
clone_size: NA
d_call: NA
v_call: TRBV11-2
j_call: TRBJ2-1

cdr3_nt: TGTGCCAGCAGTCAACAGCCTAATAGCAATCAGCCCCAGCATTTT
cdr3_aa: CASSQQPNSNQPQHF
clone_size: many
d_call: NA
v_call: TRBV3-1
j_call: TRBJ1-5

cdr3_nt: TGTGCCAGCAGCTGGAGCTACACCGGGGAGCTGTTTTTT
cdr3_aa: CASSWSYTGELFF
clone_size: many
d_call: NA
v_call: TRBV7-2
j_call: TRBJ2-2

cdr3_nt: TGTGCCAGTAGTGGACCAGGGAGCGAAAAACTGTTTTTT
cdr3_aa: CASSGPGSEKLFF
clone_size: NA
d_call: NA
v_call: TRBV19
j_call: TRBJ1-4

cdr3_nt: TGCGCCAGCAGCCAAGCCTTGGTCGGACAGGGCGCTGGAAACACCATATATTTT
cdr3_aa: CASSQALVGQGAGNTIYF
clone_size: NA
d_call: TRBD1
v_call: TRBV4-1
j_call: TRBJ1-3

cdr3_nt: TGTGCCAGCAGCCACGGCACCAAAAACATTCAGTACTTC
cdr3_aa: CASSHGTKNIQYF
clone_size: few
d_call: NA
v_call: TRBV12-3/TRBV12-4
j_call: TRBJ2-4